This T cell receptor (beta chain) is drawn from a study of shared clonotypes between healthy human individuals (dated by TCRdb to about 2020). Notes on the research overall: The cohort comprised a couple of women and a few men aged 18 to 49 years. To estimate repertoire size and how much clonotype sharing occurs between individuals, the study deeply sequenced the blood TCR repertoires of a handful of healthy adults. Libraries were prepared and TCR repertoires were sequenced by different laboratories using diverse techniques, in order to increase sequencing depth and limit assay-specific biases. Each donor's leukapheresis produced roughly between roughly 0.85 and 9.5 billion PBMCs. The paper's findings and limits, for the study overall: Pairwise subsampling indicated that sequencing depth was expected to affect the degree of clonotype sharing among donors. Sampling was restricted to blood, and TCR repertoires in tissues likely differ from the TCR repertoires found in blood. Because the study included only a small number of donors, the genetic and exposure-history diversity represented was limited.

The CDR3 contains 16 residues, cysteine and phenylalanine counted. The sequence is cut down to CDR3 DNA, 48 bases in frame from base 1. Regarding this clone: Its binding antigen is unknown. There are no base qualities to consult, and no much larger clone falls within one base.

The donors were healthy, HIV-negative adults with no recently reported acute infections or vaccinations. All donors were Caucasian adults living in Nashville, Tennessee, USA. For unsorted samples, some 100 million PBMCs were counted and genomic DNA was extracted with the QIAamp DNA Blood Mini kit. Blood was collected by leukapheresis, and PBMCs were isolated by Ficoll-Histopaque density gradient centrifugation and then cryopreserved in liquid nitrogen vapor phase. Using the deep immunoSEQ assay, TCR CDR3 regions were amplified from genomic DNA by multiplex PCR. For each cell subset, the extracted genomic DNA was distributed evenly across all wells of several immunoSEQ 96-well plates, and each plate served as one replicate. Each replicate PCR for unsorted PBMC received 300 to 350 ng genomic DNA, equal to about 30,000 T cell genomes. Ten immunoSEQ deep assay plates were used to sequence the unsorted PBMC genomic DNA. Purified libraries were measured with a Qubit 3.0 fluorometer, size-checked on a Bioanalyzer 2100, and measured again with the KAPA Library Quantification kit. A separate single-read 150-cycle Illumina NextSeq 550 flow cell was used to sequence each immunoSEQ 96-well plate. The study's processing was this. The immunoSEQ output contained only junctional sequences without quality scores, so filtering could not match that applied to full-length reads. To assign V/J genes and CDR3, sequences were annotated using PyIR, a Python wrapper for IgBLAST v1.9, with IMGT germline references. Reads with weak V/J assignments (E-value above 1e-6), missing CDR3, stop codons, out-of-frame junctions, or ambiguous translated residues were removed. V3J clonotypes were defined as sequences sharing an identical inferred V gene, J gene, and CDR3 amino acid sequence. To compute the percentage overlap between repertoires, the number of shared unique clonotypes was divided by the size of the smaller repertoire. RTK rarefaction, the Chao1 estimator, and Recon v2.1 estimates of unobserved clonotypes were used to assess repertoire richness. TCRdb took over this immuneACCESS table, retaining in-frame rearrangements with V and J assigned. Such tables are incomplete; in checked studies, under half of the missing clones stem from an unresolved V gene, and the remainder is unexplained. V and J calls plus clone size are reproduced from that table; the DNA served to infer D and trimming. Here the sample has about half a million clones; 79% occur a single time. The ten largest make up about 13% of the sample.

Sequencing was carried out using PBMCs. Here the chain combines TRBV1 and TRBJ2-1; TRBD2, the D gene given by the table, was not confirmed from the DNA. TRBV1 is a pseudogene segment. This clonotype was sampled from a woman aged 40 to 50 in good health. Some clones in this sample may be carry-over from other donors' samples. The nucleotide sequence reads TGCACCAGCAGCCAGGGGACTAGCGGGAGGAGCGGTGAGCAGTTCTTC. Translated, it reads CTSSQGTSGRSGEQFF.